A selection of T cell receptor beta chains follows, all from one sample in a study of identical twins. TCRdb re-called the 5' RACE reads with MiXCR, one entry per CDR3 protein. The sample records under 250,000 distinct CDR3 sequences, roughly 7.5% being singletons. This sample was also put to use in a study of yellow fever vaccine responses in identical twins.

Input material: memory (CD45RO+) T cells sorted from blood. These receptors came from a woman aged 18-35 years in good health. Each CDR3 is given with its conserved first and last residue. A D gene is named only where the DNA matches it firmly. Expanded clones are given a class, and other clones once, few, many or no size at all.

j_call: TRBJ2-7; v_call: TRBV20-1; clone_size: few; d_call: TRBD2; cdr3_nt: TGCAGTGCTCACATTAGCGGGGGGCTATACGAGCAGTACTTC; cdr3_aa: CSAHISGGLYEQYF
j_call: TRBJ1-5; v_call: TRBV20-1; clone_size: few; d_call: .; cdr3_nt: TGCAGTGCGGAACAGGGAGGCAATCAGCCCCAGCATTTT; cdr3_aa: CSAEQGGNQPQHF
j_call: TRBJ1-2; v_call: TRBV6-2/TRBV6-3; clone_size: few; d_call: .; cdr3_nt: TGTGCCAGCAGTTACTTCCATGAGGGAGGCTACACCTTC; cdr3_aa: CASSYFHEGGYTF
j_call: TRBJ1-2; v_call: TRBV20-1; clone_size: .; d_call: .; cdr3_nt: TGCAGTGCTCTGCCGATCGGCTATGGCTACACCTTC; cdr3_aa: CSALPIGYGYTF
j_call: TRBJ2-3; v_call: TRBV7-7; clone_size: few; d_call: TRBD1; cdr3_nt: TGTGCTAGCAGCTCAGGACAGGATAGCACAGATACGCAGTATTTT; cdr3_aa: CASSSGQDSTDTQYF
j_call: TRBJ2-3; v_call: TRBV9; clone_size: many; d_call: .; cdr3_nt: TGTGCCAGCAGCCCTCGGGTCGTCACAGATACGCAGTATTTT; cdr3_aa: CASSPRVVTDTQYF
j_call: TRBJ2-5; v_call: TRBV7-6; clone_size: .; d_call: TRBD1; cdr3_nt: TGTGCCAGCAGCTTAGAAACAGGGGGCTACGGTGGAGAGACCCAGTACTTC; cdr3_aa: CASSLETGGYGGETQYF
j_call: TRBJ2-7; v_call: TRBV27; clone_size: .; d_call: .; cdr3_nt: TGTGCCAGCAGCGGTTGGGGGCGCGGCGAGCAGTACTTC; cdr3_aa: CASSGWGRGEQYF
j_call: TRBJ1-4; v_call: TRBV6-5; clone_size: many; d_call: .; cdr3_nt: TGTGCCAGCAGTTACAGGGCTGGGGGTAATGAAAAACTGTTTTTT; cdr3_aa: CASSYRAGGNEKLFF
j_call: TRBJ2-3; v_call: TRBV3-1; clone_size: many; d_call: TRBD1; cdr3_nt: TGTGCCAGCAGCGAGGGACAGTTGGTAGATACGCAGTATTTT; cdr3_aa: CASSEGQLVDTQYF
j_call: TRBJ2-7; v_call: TRBV3-1; clone_size: few; d_call: .; cdr3_nt: TGTGCCAGCAGCTGGAAGAGGGGCGGGACGCAGTACTTC; cdr3_aa: CASSWKRGGTQYF
j_call: TRBJ1-5; v_call: TRBV6-5; clone_size: few; d_call: .; cdr3_nt: TGTGCCACAGGGACGGGGTTGGAGCCCCAGCATTTT; cdr3_aa: CATGTGLEPQHF
j_call: TRBJ1-2; v_call: TRBV27; clone_size: few; d_call: TRBD1; cdr3_nt: TGTGCCAGCAGTGGGTTTGGGACAGACTTATTCTATGGCTACACCTTC; cdr3_aa: CASSGFGTDLFYGYTF
j_call: TRBJ1-1; v_call: TRBV3-1; clone_size: few; d_call: .; cdr3_nt: TGTGCCAGCAGCCAAGTACAGGGGAACACTGAAGCTTTCTTT; cdr3_aa: CASSQVQGNTEAFF
j_call: TRBJ2-1; v_call: TRBV7-8; clone_size: many; d_call: TRBD2; cdr3_nt: TGTGCCAGCAGCCAGGGACTAGCGGGAGGAGGGAATGAGCAGTTCTTC; cdr3_aa: CASSQGLAGGGNEQFF
j_call: TRBJ2-5; v_call: TRBV20-1; clone_size: few; d_call: .; cdr3_nt: TGCAGTGCCGACAGCCACCAAGAGACCCAGTACTTC; cdr3_aa: CSADSHQETQYF
j_call: TRBJ2-2; v_call: TRBV6-1; clone_size: few; d_call: TRBD1; cdr3_nt: TGTGCCATAGACAGGGGTGACGGGGAGCTGTTTTTT; cdr3_aa: CAIDRGDGELFF
j_call: TRBJ2-3; v_call: TRBV7-2; clone_size: many; d_call: TRBD1; cdr3_nt: TGTGCCAGCAGCTTAGACAGGGGTAGGGATACGCAGTATTTT; cdr3_aa: CASSLDRGRDTQYF
j_call: TRBJ2-3; v_call: TRBV7-3; clone_size: many; d_call: TRBD2; cdr3_nt: TGTGCCAGCAGCTCAGGACTAGCGGGGAGGGGTACGCAGTATTTT; cdr3_aa: CASSSGLAGRGTQYF
j_call: TRBJ1-2; v_call: TRBV7-6; clone_size: few; d_call: .; cdr3_nt: TGTGCCAGCAGCTTAGCGGCAGGCTATGGCTACACCTTC; cdr3_aa: CASSLAAGYGYTF
j_call: TRBJ1-5; v_call: TRBV7-2; clone_size: many; d_call: TRBD1; cdr3_nt: TGTGCCAGCAGCTTAGGGACAGGGACCAATCAGCCCCAGCATTTT; cdr3_aa: CASSLGTGTNQPQHF
j_call: TRBJ1-4; v_call: TRBV24-1; clone_size: few; d_call: TRBD1; cdr3_nt: TGTGCCACCAGCCCCGGGACAGGTCTTGATGAAAAACTGTTTTTT; cdr3_aa: CATSPGTGLDEKLFF
j_call: TRBJ2-5; v_call: TRBV15; clone_size: .; d_call: TRBD2; cdr3_nt: TGTGCCACCAGCGGGGAATTAGCGGGGGCCAGGGAGACCCAGTACTTC; cdr3_aa: CATSGELAGARETQYF
j_call: TRBJ1-4; v_call: TRBV6-1; clone_size: .; d_call: .; cdr3_nt: TGTGCCAGCAGGGGCCCGGGGGTCAATGAAAAACTGTTTTTT; cdr3_aa: CASRGPGVNEKLFF
j_call: TRBJ2-3; v_call: TRBV5-1; clone_size: many; d_call: TRBD2; cdr3_nt: TGCGCCAGCACCCCGAGCGGGAGGGTAGCAGATACGCAGTATTTT; cdr3_aa: CASTPSGRVADTQYF
j_call: TRBJ2-1; v_call: TRBV14; clone_size: many; d_call: TRBD2; cdr3_nt: TGTGCCAGCAGCCAAGAGGCTAGCGGGGTCTACAATGAGCAGTTCTTC; cdr3_aa: CASSQEASGVYNEQFF
j_call: TRBJ2-5; v_call: TRBV11-3; clone_size: few; d_call: TRBD2; cdr3_nt: TGTGCCAGCAGCTTATCGGGGGGGGCAGGAAAGACCCAGTACTTC; cdr3_aa: CASSLSGGAGKTQYF
j_call: TRBJ2-3; v_call: TRBV20-1; clone_size: few; d_call: .; cdr3_nt: TGCAGTGCTAGACCGGGTAGGGGAGATACGCAGTATTTT; cdr3_aa: CSARPGRGDTQYF